This TCR beta chain is drawn from a study of T cell repertoires in cytomegalovirus infection. Study overall: CMV epitopes that were recently identified and HLA-C-restricted were used alongside well-studied HLA-B-restricted ones. Public TCR beta signatures provided an indication of both CMV infection and a matching HLA type.

This clonotype came up a few times. Its antigen remains unknown. TCRdb reanalysed the reads using MiXCR and keeps one entry per CDR3 protein. Among approximately 1,000,000 distinct CDR3 sequences listed, 30% to 40% were seen once. V lost 5 bases and J lost 7, with 12 bases in between. This CDR3 has 12 amino acids. Findings and limits, study-wide: Of the TCR beta families, the public ones yielded a cumulative frequency that identified carriers of CMV plus the relevant HLA. In two of eight donors, the top clonotype was HLA-C-restricted CMV-specific.

The sequence derives from a human donor in good health (CMV status not recorded). Some clones in this sample may be carry-over from other donors' samples. This chain connects TRBV12-3 or TRBV12-4 to TRBJ2-7, with a weak D call TRBD1 (7 bases). The source was cultured CD8+ T cells from PBMCs, collected from culture after CMV antigen stimulation. The CDR3 is CASSEGAGEQYV. In DNA, the CDR3 is TGTGCCAGCAGTGAGGGGGCGGGAGAGCAGTACGTC.